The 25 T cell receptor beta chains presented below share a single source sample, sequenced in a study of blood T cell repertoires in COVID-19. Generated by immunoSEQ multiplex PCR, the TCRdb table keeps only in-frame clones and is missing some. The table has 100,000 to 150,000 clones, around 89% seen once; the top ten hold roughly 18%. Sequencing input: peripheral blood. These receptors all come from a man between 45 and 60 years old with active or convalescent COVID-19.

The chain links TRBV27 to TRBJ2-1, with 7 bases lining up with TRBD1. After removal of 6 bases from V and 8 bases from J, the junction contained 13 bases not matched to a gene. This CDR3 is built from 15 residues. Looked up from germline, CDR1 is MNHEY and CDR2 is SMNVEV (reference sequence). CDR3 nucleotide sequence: TGTGCCAGCAGCTCGTCCGGGACAGCCATTTATGAGCAGTTCTTC. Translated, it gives CASSSSGTAIYEQFF.

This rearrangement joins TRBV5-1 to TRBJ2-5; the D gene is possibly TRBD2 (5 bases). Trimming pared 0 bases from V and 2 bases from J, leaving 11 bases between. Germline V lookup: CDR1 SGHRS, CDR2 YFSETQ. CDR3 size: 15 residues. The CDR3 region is CASSLAVGEQETQYF. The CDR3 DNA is TGCGCCAGCAGCTTGGCCGTCGGGGAACAAGAGACCCAGTACTTC.

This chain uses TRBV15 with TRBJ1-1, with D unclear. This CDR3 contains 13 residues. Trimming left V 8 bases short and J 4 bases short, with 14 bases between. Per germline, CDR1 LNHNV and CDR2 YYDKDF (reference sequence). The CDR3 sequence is CATSRRSATEAFF. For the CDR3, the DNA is TGTGCCACCTCAAGAAGGAGCGCCACTGAAGCTTTCTTT.

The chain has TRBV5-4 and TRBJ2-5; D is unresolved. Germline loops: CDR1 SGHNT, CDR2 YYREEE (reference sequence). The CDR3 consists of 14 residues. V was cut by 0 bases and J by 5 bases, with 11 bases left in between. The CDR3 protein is CASSLAQSKETQYF. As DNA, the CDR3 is TGTGCCAGCAGCTTGGCCCAAAGCAAGGAGACCCAGTACTTC. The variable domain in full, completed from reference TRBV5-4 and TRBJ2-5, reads ETGVTQSPTHLIKTRGQQVTLRCSSQSGHNTVSWYQQALGQGPQFIFQYYREEENGRGNFPPRFSGLQFPNYSSELNVNALELDDSALYLCASSLAQSKETQYFGPGTRLLVL.

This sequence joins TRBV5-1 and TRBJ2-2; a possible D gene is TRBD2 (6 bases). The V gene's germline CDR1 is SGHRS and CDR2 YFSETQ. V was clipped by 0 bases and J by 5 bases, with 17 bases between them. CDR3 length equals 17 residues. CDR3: CASSLARGSLGTGELFF. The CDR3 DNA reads TGCGCCAGCAGCTTGGCCCGGGGGAGTTTAGGTACCGGGGAGCTGTTTTTT.

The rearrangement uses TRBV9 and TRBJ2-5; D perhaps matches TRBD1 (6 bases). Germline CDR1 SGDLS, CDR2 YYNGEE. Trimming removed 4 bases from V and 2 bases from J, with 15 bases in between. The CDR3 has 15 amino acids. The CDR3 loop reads CASSLYYREQETQYF. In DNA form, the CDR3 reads TGTGCCAGCAGCCTCTATTACAGGGAACAAGAGACCCAGTACTTC. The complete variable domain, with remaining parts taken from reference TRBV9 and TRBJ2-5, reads DSGVTQTPKHLITATGQRVTLRCSPRSGDLSVYWYQQSLDQGLQFLIQYYNGEERAKGNILERFSAQQFPDLHSELNLSSLELGDSALYFCASSLYYREQETQYFGPGTRLLVL.

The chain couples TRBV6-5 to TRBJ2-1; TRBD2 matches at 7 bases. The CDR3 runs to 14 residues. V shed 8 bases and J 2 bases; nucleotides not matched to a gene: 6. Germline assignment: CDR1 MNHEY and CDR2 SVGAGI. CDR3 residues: CASGERDPYNEQFF. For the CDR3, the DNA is TGTGCCAGCGGAGAGCGGGACCCCTACAATGAGCAGTTCTTC.

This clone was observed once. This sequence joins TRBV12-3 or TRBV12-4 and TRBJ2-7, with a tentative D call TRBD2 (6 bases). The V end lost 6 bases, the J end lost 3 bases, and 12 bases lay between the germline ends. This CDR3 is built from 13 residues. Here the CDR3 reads CASRRGGSYEQYF. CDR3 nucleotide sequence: TGTGCCAGCAGAAGGGGAGGAAGCTACGAGCAGTACTTC.

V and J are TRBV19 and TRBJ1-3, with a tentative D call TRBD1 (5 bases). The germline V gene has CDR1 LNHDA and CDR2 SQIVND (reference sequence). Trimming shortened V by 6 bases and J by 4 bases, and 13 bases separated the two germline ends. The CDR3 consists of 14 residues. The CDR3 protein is CASRPMGQGNTIYF. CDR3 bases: TGTGCCAGTAGACCGATGGGGCAAGGAAACACCATATATTTT. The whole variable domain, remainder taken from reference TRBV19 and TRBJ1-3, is DGGITQSPKYLFRKEGQNVTLSCEQNLNHDAMYWYRQDPGQGLRLIYYSQIVNDFQKGDIAEGYSVSREKKESFPLTVTSAQKNPTAFYLCASRPMGQGNTIYFGEGSWLTVV.

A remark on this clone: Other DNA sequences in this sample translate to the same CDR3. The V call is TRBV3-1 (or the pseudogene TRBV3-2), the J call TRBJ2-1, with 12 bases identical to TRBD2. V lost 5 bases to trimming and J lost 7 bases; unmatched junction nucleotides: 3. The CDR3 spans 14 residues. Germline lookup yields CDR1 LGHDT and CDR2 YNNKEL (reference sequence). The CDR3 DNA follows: TGTGCCAGCAGCTGGACTAGCGGGGATAATGAGCAGTTCTTC. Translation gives CASSWTSGDNEQFF.

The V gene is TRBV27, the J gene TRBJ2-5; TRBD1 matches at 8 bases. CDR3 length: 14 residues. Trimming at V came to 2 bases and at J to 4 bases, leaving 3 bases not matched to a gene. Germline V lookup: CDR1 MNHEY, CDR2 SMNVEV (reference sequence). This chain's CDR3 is CASSLGDRLETQYF. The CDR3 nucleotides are TGTGCCAGCAGTTTAGGGGACAGGTTAGAGACCCAGTACTTC.

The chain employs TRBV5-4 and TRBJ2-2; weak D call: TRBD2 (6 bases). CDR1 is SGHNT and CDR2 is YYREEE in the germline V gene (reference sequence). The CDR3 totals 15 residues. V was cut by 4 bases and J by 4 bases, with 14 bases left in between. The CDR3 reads CASSPKLGGTGELFF. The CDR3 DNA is TGTGCCAGCAGCCCCAAGCTCGGGGGCACCGGGGAGCTGTTTTTT. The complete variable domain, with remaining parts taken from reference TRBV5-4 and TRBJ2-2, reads ETGVTQSPTHLIKTRGQQVTLRCSSQSGHNTVSWYQQALGQGPQFIFQYYREEENGRGNFPPRFSGLQFPNYSSELNVNALELDDSALYLCASSPKLGGTGELFFGEGSRLTVL.

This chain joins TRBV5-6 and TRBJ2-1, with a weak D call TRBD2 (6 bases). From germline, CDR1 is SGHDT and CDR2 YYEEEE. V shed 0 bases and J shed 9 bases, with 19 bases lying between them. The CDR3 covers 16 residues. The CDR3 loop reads CASSLVGGLSTGEQFF. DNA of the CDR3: TGTGCCAGCAGCTTGGTTGGGGGGTTGAGTACAGGTGAGCAGTTCTTC. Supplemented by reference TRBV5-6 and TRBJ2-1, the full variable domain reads DAGVTQSPTHLIKTRGQQVTLRCSPKSGHDTVSWYQQALGQGPQFIFQYYEEEERQRGNFPDRFSGHQFPNYSSELNVNALLLGDSALYLCASSLVGGLSTGEQFFGPGTRLTVL.

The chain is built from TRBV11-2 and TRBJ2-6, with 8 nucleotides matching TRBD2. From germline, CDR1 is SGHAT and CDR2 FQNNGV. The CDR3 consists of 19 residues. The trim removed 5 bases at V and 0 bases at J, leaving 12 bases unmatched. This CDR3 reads CASSPGGGLLSSGANVLTF. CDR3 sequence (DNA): TGTGCCAGCAGCCCGGGGGGGGGTCTTCTCTCCTCTGGGGCCAACGTCCTGACTTTC.

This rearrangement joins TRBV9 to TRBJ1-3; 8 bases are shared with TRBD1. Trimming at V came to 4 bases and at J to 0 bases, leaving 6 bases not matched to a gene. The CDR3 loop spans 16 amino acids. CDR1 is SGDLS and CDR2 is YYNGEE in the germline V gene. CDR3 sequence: CASSFGQGSSGNTIYF. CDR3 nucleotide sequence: TGTGCCAGCAGCTTCGGACAGGGTAGCTCTGGAAACACCATATATTTT.

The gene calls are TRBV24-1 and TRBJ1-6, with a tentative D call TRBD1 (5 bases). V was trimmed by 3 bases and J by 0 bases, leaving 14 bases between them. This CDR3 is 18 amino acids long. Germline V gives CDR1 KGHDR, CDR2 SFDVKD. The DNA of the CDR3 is TGTGCCACCAGTGATCCACAGGACGGCAGCTCCTATAATTCACCCCTCCACTTT. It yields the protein CATSDPQDGSSYNSPLHF.

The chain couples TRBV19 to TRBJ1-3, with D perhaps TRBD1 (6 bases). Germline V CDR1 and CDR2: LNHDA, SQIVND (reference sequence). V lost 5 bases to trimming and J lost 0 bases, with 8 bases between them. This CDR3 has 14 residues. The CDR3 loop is CASSVTGSGNTIYF. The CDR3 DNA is TGTGCCAGTAGTGTGACAGGCTCTGGAAACACCATATATTTT.

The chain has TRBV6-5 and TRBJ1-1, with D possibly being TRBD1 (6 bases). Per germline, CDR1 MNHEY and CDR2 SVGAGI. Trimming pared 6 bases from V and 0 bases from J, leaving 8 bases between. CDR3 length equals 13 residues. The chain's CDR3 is CASRQGLNTEAFF. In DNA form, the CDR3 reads TGTGCCAGCAGGCAGGGGTTGAACACTGAAGCTTTCTTT.

The CDR3 reads CATSRQGFPDTQYF. The CDR3 nucleotides are TGTGCCACCAGCAGACAGGGTTTTCCAGATACGCAGTATTTT. The chain couples TRBV15 to TRBJ2-3; possibly TRBD1 for D (5 bases). The germline V gene encodes CDR1 LNHNV and CDR2 YYDKDF (reference sequence). The V and J ends lost 2 bases and 4 bases respectively, with 10 bases between them. The CDR3 extends over 14 amino acids.

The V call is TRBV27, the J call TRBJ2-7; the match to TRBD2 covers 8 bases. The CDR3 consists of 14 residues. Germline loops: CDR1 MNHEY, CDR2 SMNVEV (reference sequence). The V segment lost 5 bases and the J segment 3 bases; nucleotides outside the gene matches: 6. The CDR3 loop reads CASSHSGTSYEQYF. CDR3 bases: TGTGCCAGCAGTCATAGCGGGACCAGCTACGAGCAGTACTTC.

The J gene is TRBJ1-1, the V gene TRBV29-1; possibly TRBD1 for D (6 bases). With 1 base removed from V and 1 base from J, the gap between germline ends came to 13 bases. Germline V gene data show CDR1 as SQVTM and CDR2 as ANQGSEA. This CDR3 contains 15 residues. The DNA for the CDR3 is TGCAGCGTTGAAGTGGCCGACAGGACGAACACTGAAGCTTTCTTT. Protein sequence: CSVEVADRTNTEAFF.

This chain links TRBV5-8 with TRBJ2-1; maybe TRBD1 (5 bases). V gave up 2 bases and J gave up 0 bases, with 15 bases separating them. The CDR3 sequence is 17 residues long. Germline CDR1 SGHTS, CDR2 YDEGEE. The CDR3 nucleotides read TGTGCCAGCAGCTTATTACAGGTACTTAGCTCCTACAATGAGCAGTTCTTC. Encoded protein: CASSLLQVLSSYNEQFF.

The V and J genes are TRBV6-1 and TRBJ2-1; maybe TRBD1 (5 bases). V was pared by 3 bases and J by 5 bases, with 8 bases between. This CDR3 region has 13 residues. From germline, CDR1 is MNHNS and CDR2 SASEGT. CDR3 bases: TGTGCCAGCAGTGAGTACAGGAACAATGAGCAGTTCTTC. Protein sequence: CASSEYRNNEQFF.

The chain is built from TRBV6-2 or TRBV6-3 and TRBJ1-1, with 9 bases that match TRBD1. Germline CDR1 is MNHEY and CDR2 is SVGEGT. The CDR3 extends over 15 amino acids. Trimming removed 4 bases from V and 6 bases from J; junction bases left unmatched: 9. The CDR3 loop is CASSSRTGESAEAFF. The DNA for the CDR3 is TGTGCCAGCAGTTCCCGGACAGGGGAGAGCGCTGAAGCTTTCTTT.

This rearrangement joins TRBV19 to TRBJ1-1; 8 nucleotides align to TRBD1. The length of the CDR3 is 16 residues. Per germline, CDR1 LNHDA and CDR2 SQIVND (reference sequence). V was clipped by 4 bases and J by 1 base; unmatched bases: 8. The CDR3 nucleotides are TGTGCCAGTAGTAAACCCGGGACAGGTTCGAACACTGAAGCTTTCTTT. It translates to CASSKPGTGSNTEAFF.